One and the same sample provided the 22 T cell receptor beta chains below, sequenced in a study of blood T cell repertoires in COVID-19. Assay: immunoSEQ multiplex PCR; the TCRdb copy retains only in-frame clones and omits some. The sample lists about 14,000 clones; 90% were seen once. The sequencing sample was made of peripheral blood. The receptors here all came from a human donor with active COVID-19. The donor label of this sample is uncertain.

V gene TRBV29-1 combines with J gene TRBJ1-4, with no clear D. V lost 6 bases and J lost 0, with 8 bases in between. CDR1 is SQVTM and CDR2 is ANQGSEA in the germline V gene. The CDR3 contains 13 residues. Here the CDR3 reads CSVRLSTNEKLFF. DNA of the CDR3: TGCAGCGTCCGACTCTCAACTAATGAAAAACTGTTTTTT.

The rearrangement uses TRBV5-4 and TRBJ2-2; 8 bases match TRBD1. Unmatched junction bases numbered 4, after V lost 3 bases and J lost 6 bases. The CDR3 extends over 14 amino acids. Germline V lookup: CDR1 SGHNT, CDR2 YYREEE (reference sequence). The CDR3 region is CASSSTGAAGELFF. The CDR3 DNA reads TGTGCCAGCAGCTCGACAGGGGCAGCCGGGGAGCTGTTTTTT.

J is TRBJ2-1 and V is TRBV11-2; 8 bases are a match to TRBD2. The CDR3 runs to 15 residues. Germline trimming cut 5 bases from V and 6 bases from J; bases unmatched to any gene: 9. The germline V gene has CDR1 SGHAT and CDR2 FQNNGV. CDR3: CASSTPGLGINEQFF. The CDR3 bases are TGTGCCAGCAGCACCCCGGGACTAGGGATCAATGAGCAGTTCTTC.

This clone has just a few counts. The V and J genes are TRBV5-8 and TRBJ1-5; D not resolved. CDR1 and CDR2 from the germline V gene are SGHTS and YDEGEE. This CDR3 is 15 amino acids long. V dropped 1 base and J dropped 0 bases, with 8 bases sitting between them. DNA for the CDR3: TGTGCCAGCAGCTTGTCGGGAGATAGCAATCAGCCCCAGCATTTT. It translates to CASSLSGDSNQPQHF.

The V gene is TRBV4-2, the J gene TRBJ2-3; tentatively, D is TRBD2 (6 bases). Trimming removed 2 bases at V and 0 bases at J, with 18 bases between. Germline values: CDR1 LGHNA, CDR2 YNFKEQ. This CDR3 is built from 18 residues. The CDR3: CASSQNRRRGTSTDTQYF. For the CDR3, the DNA is TGTGCCAGCAGCCAAAATAGAAGGAGGGGTACTAGCACAGATACGCAGTATTTT.

The chain is built from TRBV4-2 and TRBJ2-2; D uncertain. V shed 0 bases and J shed 6 bases, with 8 bases lying between them. Germline V gives CDR1 LGHNA, CDR2 YNFKEQ. The CDR3 length is 14 residues. DNA of the CDR3: TGTGCCAGCAGCCAAGATTTTCGCGCCGGGGAGCTGTTTTTT. It is translated as CASSQDFRAGELFF.

Here the CDR3 DNA reads TGTGCCAGCACCTATACAGGGAACACTGAAGCTTTCTTT. It codes for CASTYTGNTEAFF. The chain couples TRBV11-2 to TRBJ1-1, with D maybe TRBD1 (5 bases). Trimming pared 7 bases from V and 1 base from J, leaving 10 bases between. Germline V lookup: CDR1 SGHAT, CDR2 FQNNGV. The CDR3 consists of 13 residues.

J is TRBJ2-1 and V is TRBV7-9; 10 bases fit TRBD2. This CDR3 contains 15 residues. J lost 5 bases, V lost 4 bases, and 5 bases had no gene match. Germline assignment: CDR1 SEHNR and CDR2 FQNEAQ (reference sequence). CDR3 in amino acids: CASSSIAGGHNEQFF. The CDR3 DNA reads TGTGCCAGCAGCTCCATAGCGGGGGGTCACAATGAGCAGTTCTTC. The full variable domain, completed using reference TRBV7-9 and TRBJ2-1, is DTGVSQNPRHKITKRGQNVTFRCDPISEHNRLYWYRQTLGQGPEFLTYFQNEAQLEKSRLLSDRFSAERPKGSFSTLEIQRTEQGDSAMYLCASSSIAGGHNEQFFGPGTRLTVL.

The genes are TRBV18 and TRBJ1-1, with D possibly matching TRBD1 (6 bases). V was trimmed by 2 bases and J by 3 bases, leaving 25 bases between them. From germline, CDR1 is KGHSH and CDR2 LQKENI. The CDR3 is 19 amino acids. CDR3 DNA: TGTGCCAGCTCACCATCGTGGGAGGGGGGGGCGCGGAAGGACACTGAAGCTTTCTTT. Protein product: CASSPSWEGGARKDTEAFF.

The CDR3 coding sequence is TGTGCCAGCAGCCTCTCCCCCTACAGGGACCCGAACACTGAAGCTTTCTTT. It codes for CASSLSPYRDPNTEAFF. The chain employs TRBV7-2 and TRBJ1-1, with D possibly matching TRBD1 (6 bases). V lost 5 bases to trimming and J lost 1 base, with 20 bases between them. Germline loops: CDR1 SGHTA, CDR2 FQGNSA. There are 17 residues in the CDR3.

The chain has TRBV6-5 and TRBJ2-7; TRBD2 matches at 11 bases. The CDR3 covers 15 residues. CDR1 and CDR2 from the germline V gene are MNHEY and SVGAGI. V lost 6 bases and J lost 2; bases outside the gene matches: 6. CDR3 nucleotide sequence: TGTGCCAGCAGCAGATCTAGCGGGGGGCCCTACGAGCAGTACTTC. Amino acid sequence: CASSRSSGGPYEQYF.

The chain recombines TRBV5-4 with TRBJ2-5, with a possible D match to TRBD1 (6 bases). Between the trimmed V and J ends, which lost 4 bases and 5 bases, there was a span of 12 bases. The CDR3 contains 13 residues. Germline-derived CDR1 and CDR2 are SGHNT and YYREEE (reference sequence). The CDR3 sequence is CASSLQGPETQYF. DNA for the CDR3: TGTGCCAGCAGCCTACAGGGTCCGGAGACCCAGTACTTC.

V and J are TRBV20-1 and TRBJ2-1; D might be TRBD1 (6 bases). V shed 3 bases and J shed 8 bases, with 14 bases lying between them. CDR1 is DFQATT and CDR2 is SNEGSKA in the germline V gene (reference sequence). This CDR3 region has 13 residues. CDR3 in DNA: TGCAGTGCTAGTTTGACAGGCGAGTATGAGCAGTTCTTC. This codes for CSASLTGEYEQFF.

The V and J genes are TRBV7-2 and TRBJ2-5, with D tentatively TRBD2 (6 bases). CDR1 and CDR2 (germline): SGHTA, FQGNSA. The germline V and J ends were trimmed by 4 bases and 2 bases, with 8 bases remaining between them. The CDR3 is 13 amino acids. The CDR3 DNA follows: TGTGCCAGCAGCTCGACTAGACAAGAGACCCAGTACTTC. It encodes CASSSTRQETQYF.

V is TRBV3-1 (or the pseudogene TRBV3-2) and J is TRBJ2-7; TRBD1 is a possible D gene (6 bases). The CDR3 covers 13 residues. CDR1 and CDR2 from the germline V gene are LGHDT and YNNKEL (reference sequence). V lost 0 bases to trimming and J lost 3 bases, with 6 bases between them. For the CDR3, the DNA is TGTGCCAGCAGCCAAGAACAGGGCTACGAGCAGTACTTC. Protein product: CASSQEQGYEQYF.

This chain joins TRBV7-6 and TRBJ2-7; TRBD2 matches at 7 bases. Trimming at V came to 5 bases and at J to 6 bases, leaving 16 bases not matched to a gene. There are 16 residues in the CDR3. The germline gives CDR1 SGHVS, CDR2 FNYEAQ. The CDR3 DNA sequence: TGTGCCAGCAGCCCCCCCGGCGGGAGAGGGGCTTCCGAGCAGTACTTC. Encoded protein: CASSPPGGRGASEQYF.

The rearrangement joins TRBV29-1 to TRBJ1-2, with 11 positions matching TRBD1. Losses at the gene ends were 0 bases for V and 6 bases for J; bases not matched to a gene: 12. This CDR3 contains 17 residues. In germline, CDR1 is SQVTM, CDR2 ANQGSEA. The CDR3 region has the DNA TGCAGCGTTGAAGATCAGAGGACAGGGGGCACTTTGAATGGCTACACCTTC. This translates into CSVEDQRTGGTLNGYTF.

The chain links TRBV11-2 to TRBJ2-1, with D perhaps TRBD1 (5 bases). V lost 1 base and J 6 bases, leaving 10 bases between the germline ends. This CDR3 contains 14 residues. Germline values: CDR1 SGHAT, CDR2 FQNNGV. In DNA, the CDR3 is TGTGCCAGCAGCTTAGGTTCAGGGTCCAATGAGCAGTTCTTC. Its translation: CASSLGSGSNEQFF.

The chain is built from TRBV6-6 and TRBJ1-1, with no clear D. The ends were cut back, 6 bases at V and 1 base at J, with 12 bases in the middle. In germline, CDR1 is MNHNY, CDR2 SVGAGI (reference sequence). The CDR3 is 14 residues long. CDR3 sequence reads: CASRPGSANTEAFF. Here the CDR3 DNA reads TGTGCCAGCAGACCCGGGTCTGCGAACACTGAAGCTTTCTTT.

This clone appeared a single time. The rearrangement uses TRBV6-5 and TRBJ2-1, with a weak D call TRBD1 (6 bases). Germline V gives CDR1 MNHEY, CDR2 SVGAGI. The CDR3 covers 15 residues. The V and J ends lost 6 bases and 0 bases respectively, with 12 bases between them. CDR3 loop: CASSARQDSYNEQFF. DNA of the CDR3: TGTGCCAGCAGCGCCCGACAGGACTCCTACAATGAGCAGTTCTTC.

The gene calls are TRBV27 and TRBJ1-1; 9 nucleotides match TRBD1. V gave up 3 bases and J gave up 1 base; unmatched junction bases: 6. Germline V gene lookup returns CDR1 MNHEY and CDR2 SMNVEV (reference sequence). This CDR3 spans 16 amino acids. The CDR3 spells CASSFYRQGGNTEAFF. The CDR3 DNA is TGTGCCAGCAGTTTCTATCGACAGGGGGGGAACACTGAAGCTTTCTTT.

The chain combines TRBV7-3 with TRBJ2-3, with TRBD2 matching 9 bases. Trimming took 4 bases from V and 0 from J; bases not matched to a gene: 2. Germline V lookup: CDR1 SGHTA, CDR2 FQGTGA. The CDR3 is made up of 15 amino acids. CDR3 sequence: CASSSSGVSTDTQYF. The CDR3, as DNA: TGTGCCAGCAGCTCTAGCGGGGTTAGCACAGATACGCAGTATTTT.